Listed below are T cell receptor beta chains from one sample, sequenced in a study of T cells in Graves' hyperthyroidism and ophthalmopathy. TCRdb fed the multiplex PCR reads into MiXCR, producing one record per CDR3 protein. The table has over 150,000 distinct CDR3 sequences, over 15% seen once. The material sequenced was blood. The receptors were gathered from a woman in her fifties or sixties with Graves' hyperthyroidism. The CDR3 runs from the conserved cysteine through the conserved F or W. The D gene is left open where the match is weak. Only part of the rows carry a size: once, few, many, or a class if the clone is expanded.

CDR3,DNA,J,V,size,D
CASSSPGTAQETQYF,TGTGCCAGCAGCTCGCCCGGGACAGCCCAAGAGACCCAGTACTTC,TRBJ2-5,TRBV5-5,many,TRBD1
CASSSKGQIQHF,TGTGCCAGCAGTTCCAAAGGACAGATCCAGCATTTT,TRBJ1-5,TRBV28,.,.
CASSLDLVGELFF,TGTGCCAGCAGCTTAGACCTTGTCGGGGAGCTGTTTTTT,TRBJ2-2,TRBV7-6,.,.
CASSPHRGLGNEQFF,TGTGCCAGCTCACCTCACCGGGGGTTGGGGAATGAGCAGTTCTTC,TRBJ2-1,TRBV18,many,.
CASNYRPNAYEQYF,TGTGCCAGCAATTATCGTCCCAATGCCTACGAGCAGTACTTC,TRBJ2-7,TRBV6-1,many,.
CASRGGGAAEAFF,TGTGCCAGTAGGGGCGGGGGGGCCGCTGAAGCTTTCTTT,TRBJ1-1,TRBV19,many,.
CASSVGKGRNYGYTF,TGTGCCAGCAGCGTAGGTAAAGGGAGGAACTATGGCTACACCTTC,TRBJ1-2,TRBV9,.,.
CSVAPTTVNTEAFF,TGCAGCGTTGCTCCAACGACAGTGAACACTGAAGCTTTCTTT,TRBJ1-1,TRBV29-1,.,.
CASSPRGRRNTEAFF,TGTGCCAGCAGCCCTCGGGGGCGAAGGAACACTGAAGCTTTCTTT,TRBJ1-1,TRBV13,many,.
CSAPRQGWNGYTF,TGCAGTGCGCCAAGACAGGGTTGGAATGGCTACACCTTC,TRBJ1-2,TRBV20-1,many,TRBD1
CASSLGGNEKLFF,TGTGCCAGCAGCTTAGGGGGTAATGAAAAACTGTTTTTT,TRBJ1-4,TRBV7-9,many,.
CASSAGQSISYEQYF,TGTGCCAGCAGCGCGGGACAGTCCATCTCCTACGAGCAGTACTTC,TRBJ2-7,TRBV7-2,few,.
CASRLGGHGPSGNTIYF,TGTGCCAGCAGGTTGGGGGGACACGGACCCTCTGGAAACACCATATATTTT,TRBJ1-3,TRBV12-3/TRBV12-4,many,.